Listed below are T cell receptor beta chains from one sample, sequenced in a study of regulatory T cells in long-lasting Graves disease. TCRdb ran MiXCR on the multiplex PCR reads and lists one entry per CDR3 protein. The table includes 200,000 to 250,000 distinct CDR3 sequences, roughly a fifth detected once. These same records also appear under a second study, on T cells in Graves' hyperthyroidism and ophthalmopathy.

Here the sequenced sample was peripheral blood mononuclear cells (PBMCs), taken at new diagnosis, from a patient treated with antithyroid drugs. These receptors came from a woman aged 25 to 39 with Graves disease. The CDR3 runs from the conserved cysteine through the conserved F or W. A row's size may be missing; if present it is once, few, many or a size class.

cdr3_aa v_call clone_size j_call
CASSSPGGGANSYEQYF TRBV5-1 many TRBJ2-7
CASSLAGGSSGQSNEQFF TRBV19 many TRBJ2-1
CASSFTMAGGPGTDTQYF TRBV11-3 many TRBJ2-3
CASSFATSGGTLEQYF TRBV12-3/TRBV12-4 many TRBJ2-7
CASSDQGGIGKNIQYF TRBV19 few TRBJ2-4
CASLILAGGVDEQFF TRBV2 . TRBJ2-1
CASSDGGGQGHSPLHF TRBV6-1 many TRBJ1-6
CSARPRTNFYEQYF TRBV20-1 many TRBJ2-7
CASSLLLTGTAGNEQYF TRBV28 few TRBJ2-7
CASSLEVVISEQFF TRBV5-1 many TRBJ2-1
CASSNSGGAGQPQHF TRBV7-9 few TRBJ1-5
CSARVRRMNTEAFF TRBV20-1 many TRBJ1-1
CSARWGGGYEKLFF TRBV20-1 many TRBJ1-4
CASSALDKGLNQPQHF TRBV6-1 few TRBJ1-5
CASSSAVQAFYGYTF TRBV11-2 many TRBJ1-2
CASSQLDAAIETQYF TRBV18 many TRBJ2-5
CASSLRAMVPDTQYF TRBV27 . TRBJ2-3
CASSFPTRAANTGELFF TRBV11-2 many TRBJ2-2
CASSNGTGLRETQYF TRBV27 . TRBJ2-5
CASRDRGPYEQYF TRBV2 many TRBJ2-7
CASSGRQGMGQYF TRBV27 . TRBJ2-7
CAWSVRRQGGRNTEAFF TRBV30 many TRBJ1-1
CAWSPTLAGGRGEQYF TRBV30 many TRBJ2-7
CASSERGGEAFF TRBV6-1 many TRBJ1-1
CASSRPDRIEGYTF TRBV7-2 many TRBJ1-2
CASSLGTGGIIYGYTF TRBV12-3/TRBV12-4 . TRBJ1-2
CSARDTLEQYF TRBV20-1 . TRBJ2-7
CASSLARRGGYGYTF TRBV12-3/TRBV12-4 many TRBJ1-2
CASKGGGAWSPLHF TRBV28 many TRBJ1-6
CASSRQGPQYGYTF TRBV5-1 many TRBJ1-2
CSARALEEFDNSPLHF TRBV20-1 few TRBJ1-6
CASSLYQGGANVLTF TRBV12-3/TRBV12-4 many TRBJ2-6
CASSPRGTAQETQYF TRBV18 many TRBJ2-5
CASSRPGGDYGYTF TRBV4-2 few TRBJ1-2
CASSPEGLPQETQYF TRBV5-6 many TRBJ2-5
CASSVDGGYNSPLHF TRBV9 many TRBJ1-6
CASSEDRGFYGYTF TRBV2 many TRBJ1-2
CASSRSDRGGTYGYTF TRBV3-1 . TRBJ1-2
CASSLNGQGQETQYF TRBV5-1 . TRBJ2-5
CASSPGTNFATNEKLFF TRBV19 many TRBJ1-4
CASSLLIDRGQNYEQYF TRBV28 . TRBJ2-7
CASSLLRRGGNIQYF TRBV7-2 many TRBJ2-4
CASTIGGELFF TRBV2 many TRBJ2-2
CASSLGSWGDFNQPQHF TRBV28 many TRBJ1-5
CATSRDYHGELFF TRBV15 many TRBJ2-2
CASSEGTATGELFF TRBV6-1 many TRBJ2-2